These T cell receptor beta chains were read from a single sample in a study of sequential checkpoint blockade in melanoma. The repertoire was sequenced with immunoSEQ multiplex PCR; TCRdb's copy has only in-frame clones and lacks some. Counted here are 9,500 to 15,000 clones, 82% occurring once; the ten biggest clones make up 6% to 8%. The material was CD8+ T cells sorted from blood (inferred from file names), obtained from a patient given nivolumab and ipilimumab in sequence. The receptors stem from a human donor with melanoma. Each CDR3 is given with its conserved first and last residue. D genes are given only for firm matches. Not all rows give a size; the values are once, few, many and, for expanded clones, a class.

J gene | clone size | D gene | V gene | CDR3 DNA | CDR3 protein
TRBJ1-4 | - | - | TRBV7-9 | TGTGCCAGCAGCTCAACAGGCGGGAACGGGGAAAAACTGTTTTTT | CASSSTGGNGEKLFF
TRBJ2-7 | - | - | TRBV9 | TGTGCCAGCAGCGTTGAGTATACCCCCTACGAGCAGTACTTC | CASSVEYTPYEQYF
TRBJ2-1 | - | - | TRBV6-5 | TGTGCCAGCAGTTACTCCGGAGGGCTAGGGAATGAGCAGTTCTTC | CASSYSGGLGNEQFF
TRBJ2-5 | - | - | TRBV28 | TGTGCCAGCAGTTTATACGGTCAAGAGACCCAGTACTTC | CASSLYGQETQYF
TRBJ1-1 | - | TRBD1 | TRBV4-1 | TGCGCCAGCAGCCAAGGACAGGGGGCAGGGGAAACTGAAGCTTTCTTT | CASSQGQGAGETEAFF
TRBJ2-1 | once | TRBD2 | TRBV2 | TGTGCCAGCAGTGTGTTTCCTAGCGGGATTAACAATGAGCAGTTCTTC | CASSVFPSGINNEQFF
TRBJ2-7 | - | - | TRBV27 | TGTGCCAGCAGTACCCTCACAGGGATGAGCGAGCAGTACTTC | CASSTLTGMSEQYF
TRBJ1-1 | - | - | TRBV28 | TGTGCCAGCAGTTTTTCGGGTTTGGACACTGAAGCTTTCTTT | CASSFSGLDTEAFF
TRBJ1-1 | - | - | TRBV29-1 | TGCAGCGTTGAAGACCAGAACACTGAAGCTTTCTTT | CSVEDQNTEAFF
TRBJ2-1 | - | TRBD2 | TRBV30 | TGTGCCTGGAGTGGGGACTACTACAATGAGCAGTTCTTC | CAWSGDYYNEQFF
TRBJ2-3 | - | - | TRBV6-4 | TGTGCCAGCAGTGACACCATGGAGACAGATACGCAGTATTTT | CASSDTMETDTQYF
TRBJ2-7 | - | TRBD1 | TRBV4-1 | TGCGCCAGCAGCCCGGGACAGGGACTGGGCGAGCAGTACTTC | CASSPGQGLGEQYF
TRBJ1-3 | - | - | TRBV4-2 | TGTGCCAGCAGCCAAGATGGTAGCCTCTCTGGAAACACCATATATTTT | CASSQDGSLSGNTIYF
TRBJ2-1 | - | TRBD1 | TRBV5-6 | TGTGCCAGCAGCTCCCCCCCTTCGGGACAGGGCTACAATGAGCAGTTCTTC | CASSSPPSGQGYNEQFF
TRBJ1-4 | - | - | TRBV15 | TGTGCCACCAGCAGCACCCAGGGCGCGGTGTATGAAAAACTGTTTTTT | CATSSTQGAVYEKLFF
TRBJ2-2 | - | TRBD1 | TRBV10-3 | TGTGCCGCGACAGGGGGCGAAACCTATGGGAACACCGGGGAGCTGTTTTTT | CAATGGETYGNTGELFF
TRBJ2-7 | - | TRBD1 | TRBV6-6 | TGTGCCAGCGAGGGGACAGGGGAGAAGTACGAGCAGTACTTC | CASEGTGEKYEQYF
TRBJ2-7 | - | - | TRBV4-1 | TGCGCCAGCAGCCCAAACCTTGACAGAAACTACGAGCAGTACTTC | CASSPNLDRNYEQYF